The 3 T cell receptor beta chains presented below share a single source sample, sequenced in a study of T cell responses to AZD1222 COVID-19 vaccine. Using immunoSEQ multiplex PCR, the repertoire was profiled, and TCRdb retains in-frame clones only, with some absent. The sample consists of roughly 150,000 clones, around 90% of them appearing once. The starting material was peripheral blood, obtained on day 0 of AZD1222 vaccination. These receptor sequences come from an adult in good health.

This clone was seen a single time. The chain is built from TRBV12-3 or TRBV12-4 and TRBJ1-1; D remains unclear. This CDR3 has 12 residues. V was clipped by 3 bases and J by 1 base, with 3 bases between them. The CDR3 loop is CASSLPNTEAFF. The DNA of the CDR3 is TGTGCCAGCAGTTTGCCGAACACTGAAGCTTTCTTT.

The chain combines TRBV19 with TRBJ2-3; 9 nucleotides line up with TRBD1. This CDR3 spans 15 amino acids. V lost 7 bases and J lost 6; bases outside the gene matches: 11. CDR1 and CDR2 (germline): LNHDA, SQIVND (reference sequence). The CDR3 coding sequence is TGTGCCAGTAACCCCCGACAGGGGGTAGTGGATACGCAGTATTTT. Translated: CASNPRQGVVDTQYF. Combining the CDR3 with reference TRBV19 and TRBJ2-3 gives the whole variable domain DGGITQSPKYLFRKEGQNVTLSCEQNLNHDAMYWYRQDPGQGLRLIYYSQIVNDFQKGDIAEGYSVSREKKESFPLTVTSAQKNPTAFYLCASNPRQGVVDTQYFGPGTRLTVL.

This chain uses TRBV12-3 or TRBV12-4 with TRBJ1-3; TRBD1 is a possible D gene (6 bases). Trimming cost V 10 bases and J 8 bases, with 15 bases left between them. This CDR3 spans 12 amino acids. The CDR3 nucleotides read TGTGCCACCGCGAGGGGGGTCTACACCATATATTTT. Its translation is CATARGVYTIYF.